These 3 T cell receptor beta chains share one sample of origin, sequenced in a study of CD4+ T cells in melanoma. Sequenced by immunoSEQ multiplex PCR; TCRdb stores in-frame clones only, minus some. Counted here are some 13,000 clones, about 70% occurring once; the ten biggest clones make up approximately 11%. Source material: cells from a culture (not recorded whether cultured in vitro). These receptors came from a human donor with melanoma.

V is TRBV13 and J is TRBJ1-1; D remains unclear. Germline CDR1 reads PRHDT; CDR2 reads FYEKMQ (reference sequence). The CDR3 length is 12 residues. V was cut by 5 bases and J by 7 bases, with 11 bases left in between. CDR3: CASSIGKFEAFF. CDR3 in DNA: TGTGCCAGCAGCATTGGGAAGTTTGAAGCTTTCTTT. Drawing the rest from reference TRBV13 and TRBJ1-1, the complete variable domain is AAGVIQSPRHLIKEKRETATLKCYPIPRHDTVYWYQQGPGQDPQFLISFYEKMQSDKGSIPDRFSAQQFSDYHSELNMSSLELGDSALYFCASSIGKFEAFFGQGTRLTVV.

The sample holds one count of this clone. The V call is TRBV6-6, the J call TRBJ1-5; tentative D call: TRBD1 (6 bases). The V gene lost 4 bases and the J gene lost 3 bases, with 13 bases spanning the gap. Germline V CDR1 and CDR2: MNHNY, SVGAGI (reference sequence). This CDR3 is 15 amino acids long. In DNA form, the CDR3 reads TGTGCCAGCAGTTCCCGGGACACCTACAATCAGCCCCAGCATTTT. Amino acid sequence: CASSSRDTYNQPQHF.

This clone was seen more than once but under ten times. The chain has TRBV7-6 and TRBJ1-5, with 7 nucleotides matching TRBD1. CDR3 length: 13 residues. Germline CDR1 is SGHVS and CDR2 is FNYEAQ. Trimming cost V 5 bases and J 4 bases; bases outside gene matches: 2. As DNA, the CDR3 is TGTGCCAGCAGCACAGGGGTAAATCAGCCCCAGCATTTT. This translates into CASSTGVNQPQHF.